This T cell receptor (beta chain) is drawn from a study of Tregs in tolerant kidney transplant recipients. Produced via immunoSEQ multiplex PCR; TCRdb's table is partial and in-frame only. The data hold about 100,000 clones, with roughly 93% observed a single time. The V segment lost 4 bases and the J segment 5 bases; nucleotides outside the gene matches: 11. Germline lookup yields CDR1 SGHRS and CDR2 YFSETQ. The CDR3 has 18 residues. Notes on the study in general: The small number of patients limits these findings pending further validation. Activated donor B cell expansion appeared to reveal the most relevant donor-specific TCRbeta repertoire.

This clone was seen more than once but under ten times. Its specificity is unknown. Unstimulated regulatory T cells (CD4+CD25+CD127-), CD4+CD25- non-regulatory cells, CD4 and CD8 cells were FACS-sorted from thawed PBMCs. The material was CD4+ T cells from blood, obtained before the transplant. This rearrangement joins TRBV5-1 to TRBJ2-5; TRBD2 matches at 16 bases. The sequence came from a human donor who received a combined kidney and bone marrow transplant. In nucleotides, the CDR3 is TGCGCCAGCAGCCCGGGACAGGGACTAGCGGGAGGGCAGGAGACCCAGTACTTC. This gives the protein CASSPGQGLAGGQETQYF.